Listed here are 29 T cell receptor beta chains from one sample, sequenced in a study of breast tumors, draining lymph nodes, adjacent tissues. TCRdb reanalysed the multiplex PCR reads using MiXCR and keeps one entry per CDR3 protein. Altogether more than 50,000 distinct CDR3 sequences are present, roughly two fifths being singletons, with the ten largest covering roughly a tenth. The sequenced sample consisted of breast tumor tissue. Receptors were obtained from a female donor with breast cancer. Some clones in this sample may be carry-over from other donors' samples.

The chain couples TRBV7-3 to TRBJ2-7; D possibly uses TRBD1 or TRBD2 (6 bases each). The ends were cut back, 3 bases at V and 6 bases at J, with 12 bases in the middle. CDR1 is SGHTA and CDR2 is FQGTGA in the germline V gene. The CDR3 covers 13 residues. This chain's CDR3 is CASSFTEGGEQYF. In DNA form, the CDR3 reads TGTGCCAGCAGCTTTACCGAGGGGGGCGAGCAGTACTTC.

This clonotype was detected many times. The V and J genes are TRBV4-2 and TRBJ2-1, with D possibly called TRBD1 or TRBD2 (5 bases each). The CDR3 has 15 residues. The germline V and J ends were trimmed by 3 bases and 9 bases, with 18 bases remaining between them. CDR1 LGHNA and CDR2 YNFKEQ come from the germline V gene. The CDR3 DNA sequence: TGTGCCAGCAGCCAGGGACGGACTTGGACCGGTGAGCAGTTCTTC. Translated, it gives CASSQGRTWTGEQFF.

This clonotype has only one observation. V gene TRBV10-3 combines with J gene TRBJ2-7; maybe TRBD2 (6 bases). V lost 7 bases, J lost 5 bases, and 15 bases lay in between. CDR1 and CDR2 (germline): ENHRY, SYGVKD. The CDR3 is 13 amino acids. The CDR3 DNA sequence: TGTGCCATCATGGCTAGCGATAATCACGAGCAGTACTTC. It specifies CAIMASDNHEQYF.

This clonotype was picked up many times. This chain uses TRBV5-8 with TRBJ1-2; possibly TRBD1 for D (6 bases). Trimming removed 2 bases at V and 3 bases at J, with 8 bases between. CDR1 and CDR2 from the germline V gene are SGHTS and YDEGEE. This CDR3 comprises 13 residues. Here the CDR3 DNA reads TGTGCCAGCAGCTTCGAGGGGGACTATGGCTACACCTTC. It specifies CASSFEGDYGYTF.

V gene TRBV10-3 combines with J gene TRBJ1-2; D not resolved. The CDR3 is 15 residues long. Trimming stripped 0 bases from V and 2 bases from J, with 10 bases between. Germline-derived CDR1 and CDR2 are ENHRY and SYGVKD. The CDR3 region is CAISESASRNYGYTF. The DNA of the CDR3 is TGTGCCATCAGTGAGTCAGCCTCGAGGAACTATGGCTACACCTTC.

This clonotype was seen many times. This sequence joins TRBV5-8 and TRBJ2-3; maybe TRBD2 (5 bases). Trimming shortened V by 4 bases and J by 2 bases, and 11 bases separated the two germline ends. Germline CDR1 reads SGHTS; CDR2 reads YDEGEE. The CDR3 contains 14 residues. The CDR3 coding sequence is TGTGCCAGCAGCCCAACGGGATCCACAGATACGCAGTATTTT. This sequence encodes CASSPTGSTDTQYF.

At least ten counts were recorded for this clonotype. J is TRBJ2-3 and V is TRBV5-1; tentative D call: TRBD2 (7 bases). The CDR3 spans 15 residues. Trimming took 0 bases from V and 3 from J, leaving 11 bases between them. In germline, CDR1 is SGHRS, CDR2 YFSETQ. In DNA, the CDR3 is TGCGCCAGCAGCTTGGAGGGGAGGGGGACAGATACGCAGTATTTT. Translation: CASSLEGRGTDTQYF.

This clonotype has at least ten counts. The gene calls are TRBV6-5 and TRBJ2-3; 7 positions agree with TRBD2. The germline V gene encodes CDR1 MNHEY and CDR2 SVGAGI. This CDR3 region has 15 residues. The V gene end was trimmed by 7 bases and the J gene end by 2 bases; junction bases not matched to a gene: 9. The CDR3: CASTPTSSDTDTQYF. CDR3 nucleotides: TGTGCCAGCACCCCGACTAGCTCCGACACAGATACGCAGTATTTT.

The chain has TRBV2 and TRBJ2-7; no reliable D call. CDR3 length equals 12 residues. Germline V CDR1 and CDR2: SNHLY, FYNNEI. V was cut by 6 bases and J by 4 bases, with 10 bases left in between. The CDR3 here is CASRRSPYEQYF. CDR3 sequence (DNA): TGTGCCAGCAGACGCTCCCCTTACGAGCAGTACTTC.

This clonotype was recorded at least ten times. The chain employs TRBV20-1 and TRBJ2-7, with TRBD2 matching over 12 bases. The CDR3 extends over 15 amino acids. Trimming removed 3 bases from V and 3 bases from J; junction bases left unmatched: 6. Germline loops: CDR1 DFQATT, CDR2 SNEGSKA (reference sequence). The CDR3 bases are TGCAGTGCTAGGGGTGGGACTAGCGGGCTCTACGAGCAGTACTTC. It specifies CSARGGTSGLYEQYF.

This clonotype showed up many times. The chain links TRBV7-2 to TRBJ2-1, with 10 bases that match TRBD2. CDR1 and CDR2 (germline): SGHTA, FQGNSA. The CDR3 extends over 17 amino acids. Unmatched junction bases numbered 8, after V lost 2 bases and J lost 4 bases. The CDR3 region has the DNA TGTGCCAGCAGCTTACTAGCGGGAGAAACCCTTTACAATGAGCAGTTCTTC. Translated, it gives CASSLLAGETLYNEQFF.

This sequence joins TRBV29-1 and TRBJ1-1; D unclear. Germline-derived CDR1 and CDR2 are SQVTM and ANQGSEA. There are 13 residues in the CDR3. V lost 4 bases and J lost 2, with 11 bases in between. The CDR3 DNA follows: TGCAGCGTTGGAGGTCTAGTTAACACTGAAGCTTTCTTT. Translated: CSVGGLVNTEAFF.

This chain joins TRBV20-1 and TRBJ1-6; no clear D gene. Looked up from germline, CDR1 is DFQATT and CDR2 is SNEGSKA (reference sequence). The CDR3 covers 13 residues. Trimming cost V 4 bases and J 5 bases, with 9 bases left between them. The CDR3 loop reads CSAKGRNNSPLHF. DNA of the CDR3: TGCAGTGCTAAAGGGCGTAATAATTCACCCCTCCACTTT.

This rearrangement joins TRBV5-1 to TRBJ1-2; D remains unclear. Trimming shortened V by 4 bases and J by 11 bases, and 12 bases separated the two germline ends. The CDR3 loop spans 11 amino acids. Per the germline V gene, CDR1 is SGHRS and CDR2 is YFSETQ. CDR3 loop: CASSPSGGYTF. The CDR3 bases are TGCGCCAGCAGCCCCTCGGGAGGATACACCTTC. Based on the CDR3 plus reference TRBV5-1 and TRBJ1-2, the full variable domain is KAGVTQTPRYLIKTRGQQVTLSCSPISGHRSVSWYQQTPGQGLQFLFEYFSETQRNKGNFPGRFSGRQFSNSRSEMNVSTLELGDSALYLCASSPSGGYTFGSGTRLTVV.

Many counts were recorded for this clonotype. V usage is TRBV7-6 and J usage is TRBJ1-2; 12 bases map to TRBD1. The germline V gene encodes CDR1 SGHVS and CDR2 FNYEAQ. V shed 5 bases and J 0 bases; nucleotides not matched to a gene: 7. The CDR3 sequence is 17 residues long. The CDR3 region has the DNA TGTGCCAGCAGCCCAGGGACAGGGGGCAGGACTAACTATGGCTACACCTTC. It specifies CASSPGTGGRTNYGYTF.

This clonotype was seen at least ten times. The chain links TRBV5-6 to TRBJ2-1; 10 positions agree with TRBD2. Unmatched junction bases numbered 0, after V lost 2 bases and J lost 4 bases. This CDR3 spans 14 amino acids. Germline lookup yields CDR1 SGHDT and CDR2 YYEEEE. CDR3 loop: CASSLLAGYNEQFF. CDR3 nucleotides: TGTGCCAGCAGCTTACTAGCGGGATACAATGAGCAGTTCTTC.

In its sample, this clonotype was seen many times. V is TRBV12-3 or TRBV12-4 and J is TRBJ1-2, with D uncertain. The CDR3 consists of 14 residues. Trimming took off 1 base at V and 4 bases at J, with 10 bases between the two ends. The CDR3 here is CASSLGAGVYGYTF. For the CDR3, the DNA is TGTGCCAGCAGTTTAGGGGCGGGAGTCTATGGCTACACCTTC.

In this sample, this clonotype turned up many times. J is TRBJ2-7 and V is TRBV5-8; the match to TRBD1 covers 10 bases. V shed 4 bases, J shed 6 bases, and the junction held 10 bases outside the gene matches. The germline V gene has CDR1 SGHTS and CDR2 YDEGEE. The CDR3 length is 15 residues. CDR3 nucleotides: TGTGCCAGCAGCCTCCGGGACAGGGGTATTGGCGAGCAGTACTTC. It is translated as CASSLRDRGIGEQYF.

Points on this clonotype: A read error may explain this, as a much larger clone is one base away. The CDR3 nucleotides read TGTGCCAGCAGTTGGGGACTAGCGGGATACAATGAGCAGTTCTTC. Its translation: CASSWGLAGYNEQFF. The chain joins TRBV6-2 or TRBV6-3 to TRBJ2-1; TRBD2 aligns across 13 bases. CDR1 MNHEY and CDR2 SVGEGT come from the germline V gene. The CDR3 extends over 15 amino acids. With V trimmed by 4 bases and J by 4 bases, 1 base remained unmatched.

The chain is built from TRBV5-6 and TRBJ1-2; the D gene is possibly TRBD1 (5 bases). CDR3 length: 13 residues. Trimming removed 4 bases from V and 0 bases from J, with 7 bases in between. The V gene's germline CDR1 is SGHDT and CDR2 YYEEEE. Here the CDR3 reads CASSLTANYGYTF. The CDR3 DNA sequence: TGTGCCAGCAGCCTGACAGCTAACTATGGCTACACCTTC. The full variable domain, completed using reference TRBV5-6 and TRBJ1-2, is DAGVTQSPTHLIKTRGQQVTLRCSPKSGHDTVSWYQQALGQGPQFIFQYYEEEERQRGNFPDRFSGHQFPNYSSELNVNALLLGDSALYLCASSLTANYGYTFGSGTRLTVV.

About this clonotype: A much larger clone lies one base from this, so it may be a read error. This chain joins TRBV19 and TRBJ2-4, with D uncertain. Germline V gene lookup returns CDR1 LNHDA and CDR2 SQIVND (reference sequence). The CDR3 totals 15 residues. Trimming stripped 3 bases from V and 1 base from J, with 10 bases between. This CDR3 is CASSMNPEAKNIQYF. In DNA, the CDR3 is TGTGCCAGTAGTATGAACCCCGAGGCCAAAAACATTCAGTACTTC.

The chain combines TRBV20-1 with TRBJ1-3; D possibly corresponds to TRBD1 (5 bases). V was shortened by 3 bases and J by 1 base, with 13 bases between the two germline ends. Germline V gene data show CDR1 as DFQATT and CDR2 as SNEGSKA (reference sequence). CDR3 length: 15 amino acids. The CDR3 sequence: CSARKAGMSGNTIYF. As DNA, the CDR3 is TGCAGTGCTAGGAAGGCAGGGATGTCTGGAAACACCATATATTTT.

This clonotype has ten or more counts. The chain uses TRBV29-1 and TRBJ2-7; D not resolved. Germline V lookup: CDR1 SQVTM, CDR2 ANQGSEA. V lost 5 bases to trimming and J lost 5 bases, with 13 bases between them. CDR3 size: 12 residues. The CDR3 DNA sequence: TGCAGCGTTCCTGAAGGCGGTGACGAGCAGTACTTC. Protein sequence: CSVPEGGDEQYF.

A single count supports this clonotype. V gene TRBV10-2 combines with J gene TRBJ1-2; no clear D gene. With 3 bases removed from V and 4 bases from J, the gap between germline ends came to 9 bases. The CDR3 has 13 residues. The germline V gene encodes CDR1 WSHSY and CDR2 SAAADI. CDR3 loop: CASSEGVPYGYTF. The CDR3 DNA reads TGCGCCAGCAGTGAAGGTGTGCCCTATGGCTACACCTTC.

A remark on this clonotype: This clone may be a read error of a much larger clone one base away. V gene TRBV5-1 combines with J gene TRBJ2-1; 8 bases align to TRBD2. The CDR3 spans 15 residues. With V trimmed by 6 bases and J by 6 bases, 11 bases remained unmatched. The V gene's germline CDR1 is SGHRS and CDR2 YFSETQ. In DNA, the CDR3 is TGCGCCAGCAACGGAGAACCGGGAGGGAGCAATGAGCAGTTCTTC. Its translation is CASNGEPGGSNEQFF.

This clonotype occurred a few times. An end of the junction does not agree with germline; a read error may underlie this. The CDR3 nucleotides are TGCAGTGCCAGAGATCTAGGCGGGAACTCCTACGAGCAGTACTTC. It encodes CSARDLGGNSYEQYF. The genes are TRBV20-1 and TRBJ2-7, with TRBD2 as a possible D gene (6 bases). CDR1 DFQATT and CDR2 SNEGSKA come from the germline V gene (reference sequence). The length of the CDR3 is 15 residues.

This clonotype was recorded at least ten times. The chain links TRBV20-1 to TRBJ2-3, with 11 bases aligning to TRBD2. There are 16 residues in the CDR3. Germline CDR1 reads DFQATT; CDR2 reads SNEGSKA (reference sequence). The CDR3 loop reads CRVELAGVWVPDTQYF. DNA for the CDR3: TGCAGGGTGGAACTAGCGGGAGTTTGGGTCCCAGATACGCAGTATTTT.

This clonotype was counted ten times or more. The V call is TRBV14, the J call TRBJ1-2; 8 bases agree with TRBD1. The ends lost 4 bases at V and 5 bases at J; junction bases unmatched: 6. The CDR3 has 14 amino acids. Looked up from germline, CDR1 is SGHDN and CDR2 is FVKESK. CDR3 DNA sequence: TGTGCCAGCAGCCGAACCCGGACAGGGTATGGCTACACCTTC. Its protein is CASSRTRTGYGYTF.

This clonotype appeared many times. The V gene is TRBV5-1, the J gene TRBJ2-4; D possibly corresponds to TRBD2 (6 bases). The germline CDR1 and CDR2 sequences are SGHRS and YFSETQ. Trimming shortened V by 2 bases and J by 0 bases, and 15 bases separated the two germline ends. The CDR3 extends over 17 amino acids. CDR3 in DNA: TGCGCCAGCAGCTTTCTGTGGAGGGAGCTAGCCAAAAACATTCAGTACTTC. Its protein is CASSFLWRELAKNIQYF.